Below, 12 T cell receptor beta chains from the same sample are listed, as sequenced in a study of monozygotic twins with cystic fibrosis. Sequenced by immunoSEQ multiplex PCR; TCRdb stores in-frame clones only, minus some. The repertoire has about 36,000 clones, over 80% of them found once; the top ten carry roughly 0.19%. The source material was blood. The receptor source for this set is a boy between 2 and 10 years old with cystic fibrosis.

The chain joins TRBV7-9 to TRBJ2-5; 12 positions agree with TRBD2. J gave up 1 base and V 6 bases, and 15 bases lay outside the gene matches. CDR3 length: 19 residues. Germline loops: CDR1 SEHNR, CDR2 FQNEAQ (reference sequence). CDR3 sequence: CASSNRASGGAFVQETQYF. For the CDR3, the DNA is TGTGCCAGCAGTAACAGGGCTAGCGGGGGGGCCTTTGTCCAAGAGACCCAGTACTTC.

V is TRBV11-3 and J is TRBJ1-2; possible D gene TRBD1, 5 bases. Germline V gives CDR1 SGHNT, CDR2 YENEEA. This CDR3 is built from 15 residues. V lost 6 bases, J lost 8 bases, and 22 bases lay in between. Written as DNA, the CDR3 is TGTGCCAGCAGTCCCGGGACTGCCTGGTCTGGGGGCTACACCTTC. Translated, it gives CASSPGTAWSGGYTF.

Remarks on this clone: Germline and junction disagree at one end, which may indicate a read error. The chain combines TRBV19 with TRBJ1-5; 7 bases agree with TRBD1. CDR1 and CDR2 (germline): LNHDA, SQIVND (reference sequence). The CDR3 is 14 residues long. DNA for the CDR3: TGTGCCAGCAGTATGTTAGGGGGCAGTCAGCCCCAGCATTTT. The encoded protein is CASSMLGGSQPQHF.

The chain has TRBV7-2 and TRBJ1-1, with TRBD1 identical over 7 bases. This CDR3 has 13 amino acids. The V and J ends lost 3 bases and 3 bases, in that order; junction bases with no gene match: 1. CDR1 is SGHTA and CDR2 is FQGNSA in the germline V gene. This CDR3 reads CASSFTGDTEAFF. The CDR3 DNA sequence: TGTGCCAGCAGCTTTACAGGGGACACTGAAGCTTTCTTT.

For this clone: The DNA is left out, because the CDR3 cannot be placed on it with certainty; the CDR3 is given as TCRdb lists it. The chain uses TRBV7-9 and TRBJ1-1. CDR1 SEHNR and CDR2 FQNEAQ come from the germline V gene (reference sequence). The CDR3 spans 14 amino acids, including both terminal residues. The CDR3 here is CASSLVAEGTVDFF.

The chain links TRBV9 to TRBJ1-1; 8 bases are shared with TRBD1. The ends lost 0 bases at V and 2 bases at J; junction bases unmatched: 6. The germline V gene encodes CDR1 SGDLS and CDR2 YYNGEE. The CDR3 contains 16 residues. CDR3 in DNA: TGTGCCAGCAGCGTAGGGCCTGACAGGGGTAACACTGAAGCTTTCTTT. Amino acids: CASSVGPDRGNTEAFF.

J is TRBJ1-4 and V is TRBV5-1; 12 bases are shared with TRBD1. The CDR3 extends over 15 amino acids. The germline CDR1 and CDR2 sequences are SGHRS and YFSETQ. V lost 4 bases and J lost 10; bases outside the gene matches: 8. The CDR3 spells CASSRVGTGGGKLFF. The CDR3 bases are TGCGCCAGCAGCAGGGTTGGGACAGGGGGCGGAAAACTGTTTTTT.

The J gene is TRBJ1-1, the V gene TRBV5-1; D might be TRBD1 (5 bases). V was shortened by 2 bases and J by 1 base, with 9 bases between the two germline ends. The CDR3 sequence is 14 residues long. The germline V gene encodes CDR1 SGHRS and CDR2 YFSETQ. The CDR3 loop is CASSFGGGNTEAFF. For the CDR3, the DNA is TGCGCCAGCAGCTTCGGGGGTGGGAACACTGAAGCTTTCTTT. The complete variable domain, with remaining parts taken from reference TRBV5-1 and TRBJ1-1, reads KAGVTQTPRYLIKTRGQQVTLSCSPISGHRSVSWYQQTPGQGLQFLFEYFSETQRNKGNFPGRFSGRQFSNSRSEMNVSTLELGDSALYLCASSFGGGNTEAFFGQGTRLTVV.

This clone was seen only a few times. V is TRBV7-2 and J is TRBJ1-2; 8 bases line up with TRBD1. The V segment lost 1 base and the J segment 6 bases; nucleotides outside the gene matches: 7. CDR1 is SGHTA, CDR2 FQGNSA, per germline. CDR3 length: 15 residues. The CDR3 DNA follows: TGTGCCAGCAGCTTAGGGACAGGGACCGCCGATGGCTACACCTTC. This gives the protein CASSLGTGTADGYTF. Supplemented by reference TRBV7-2 and TRBJ1-2, the full variable domain reads GAGVSQSPSNKVTEKGKDVELRCDPISGHTALYWYRQSLGQGLEFLIYFQGNSAPDKSGLPSDRFSAERTGGSVSTLTIQRTQQEDSAVYLCASSLGTGTADGYTFGSGTRLTVV.

The V and J genes are TRBV5-4 and TRBJ1-2; 11 bases are a match to TRBD1. CDR1 is SGHNT and CDR2 is YYREEE in the germline V gene (reference sequence). The CDR3 has 15 amino acids. V trimming: 3 bases; J trimming: 8 bases; junction bases outside the gene matches: 9. Written as DNA, the CDR3 is TGTGCCAGCAGCTACCGGACAGGGGGCGCCGGGGGCTACACCTTC. Residues: CASSYRTGGAGGYTF.

The rearrangement joins TRBV7-2 to TRBJ1-3; 11 nucleotides align to TRBD1. Germline CDR1 reads SGHTA; CDR2 reads FQGNSA. The V segment lost 2 bases and the J segment 6 bases; nucleotides outside the gene matches: 6. The CDR3 spans 16 residues. The CDR3 sequence: CASSLIGQGAQNTIYF. As DNA, the CDR3 is TGTGCCAGCAGCTTAATTGGACAGGGGGCCCAAAACACCATATATTTT.

The V and J genes are TRBV20-1 and TRBJ1-4; weak D call: TRBD1 (6 bases). The CDR3 is 11 amino acids. V lost 3 bases and J 13 bases, leaving 12 bases between the germline ends. Germline V gene data show CDR1 as DFQATT and CDR2 as SNEGSKA (reference sequence). CDR3 coding DNA: TGCAGTGCTAGTTGGGGGGCTAGACTGTTTTTT. Protein product: CSASWGARLFF.